The TCR beta chain described here comes from a study of a mutant IDH1 vaccine in newly diagnosed glioma. Study-level background: Patients, over weeks 1, 3, 5, 7, 11, 15, 19 and 23, received a total of eight vaccinations. Treated patients had a mean age of roughly 44 years and a sex split that was around 60% male and roughly 40% female.

Here immunoSEQ multiplex PCR was the method, and the copy in TCRdb shows in-frame clones only, minus some. The repertoire consists of roughly 72,000 clones, with around 90% occurring once and the leading ten covering roughly 0.6%. Study-wide findings and caveats: The occurrence of vaccine-induced immune responses was seen in around 92% of patients.

With respect to this clone: Its specificity is not known.

From germline, CDR1 is SEHNR and CDR2 FQNEAQ (reference sequence). V was clipped by 1 base and J by 3 bases, with 13 bases between them. CDR3 length equals 17 residues. The time point denotes: week 5, during vaccination. Mutant IDH1 20-mer peptide, at 300 ug, made up each vaccine dose, with topical imiquimod. There were new WHO grade 3 or 4 astrocytomas in the donors, and these were IDH1-mutant and ATRX-lost. The sequenced sample was PBMCs, obtained from a glioma patient whose treatment included an IDH1 peptide vaccine. V is TRBV7-9 and J is TRBJ1-6; D not certain. The sequence was obtained from a woman in her 50s with glioma. The CDR3 DNA sequence: TGTGCCAGCAGCTTAGGCCCCCCAGGCCTCTATAATTCACCCCTCCACTTT. Protein: CASSLGPPGLYNSPLHF.